The 25 T cell receptor beta chains presented below share a single source sample, sequenced in a study of T cell changes during pregnancy in multiple sclerosis. Measured with immunoSEQ multiplex PCR; TCRdb has only the in-frame clones, and not every one. The data hold tens of thousands of clones, with about 95% observed a single time. Sample: peripheral blood, taken in the third trimester of pregnancy. Every receptor here comes from a female donor with multiple sclerosis, enrolled in a pregnancy study.

Concerning this clone itself: At one end the junction does not follow the germline gene, possibly because of a read error. Here the CDR3 reads CASSVKTPSDRNSPLHF. The DNA for the CDR3 is TGTGCTAGCAGCGTAAAGACCCCGTCGGACAGGAATTCACCCCTCCACTTT. This rearrangement joins TRBV7-7 to TRBJ1-6; 7 bases line up with TRBD1. The CDR3 is 17 residues long. CDR1 is SSHAT and CDR2 is FNYEAQ in the germline V gene (reference sequence).

Only one count was recorded for this clone. The chain employs TRBV6-4 and TRBJ2-3, with D possibly being TRBD2 (5 bases). The CDR3 sequence is 12 residues long. V was pared by 10 bases and J by 6 bases, with 14 bases between. Germline V lookup: CDR1 MRHNA, CDR2 SNTAGT. As DNA, the CDR3 is TGTGCCACCTGGGGTGGCGGGGATACGCAGTATTTT. This encodes CATWGGGDTQYF.

This chain joins TRBV19 and TRBJ1-1, with D possibly being TRBD1 (6 bases). V was pared by 7 bases and J by 4 bases, with 10 bases between. Germline V gene lookup returns CDR1 LNHDA and CDR2 SQIVND (reference sequence). CDR3 length: 12 amino acids. CDR3 DNA: TGTGCCAGTAATACAGGGCTCACTGAAGCTTTCTTT. This translates into CASNTGLTEAFF.

The V call is TRBV19, the J call TRBJ2-3, with 11 bases matching TRBD1. Germline CDR1 LNHDA, CDR2 SQIVND (reference sequence). The CDR3 has 14 residues. V lost 10 bases to trimming and J lost 4 bases; unmatched junction nucleotides: 7. The CDR3: CATSPGQGADTQYF. The CDR3, as DNA: TGTGCCACCTCACCGGGACAGGGGGCAGATACGCAGTATTTT.

The gene calls are TRBV19 and TRBJ2-7; D not resolved. With 4 bases removed from V and 5 bases from J, the gap between germline ends came to 12 bases. CDR3 size: 13 residues. The germline V gene has CDR1 LNHDA and CDR2 SQIVND (reference sequence). The DNA of the CDR3 is TGTGCCAGTAGTACCAACTCCGCAAACGAGCAGTACTTC. Translating gives CASSTNSANEQYF.

The chain carries TRBV7-4 and TRBJ1-2; D is unclear. Trimming removed 10 bases at V and 2 bases at J, with 20 bases between. Germline V gene lookup returns CDR1 SGHVT and CDR2 SQSDAQ. This CDR3 is 15 amino acids long. In DNA, the CDR3 is TGTGCCACCCTAGGCAGCGGGTGGGTAAACTATGGCTACACCTTC. Translation gives CATLGSGWVNYGYTF.

The gene calls are TRBV2 and TRBJ1-1, with D uncertain. CDR3 size: 16 residues. Germline V gene lookup returns CDR1 SNHLY and CDR2 FYNNEI. The V gene lost 8 bases and the J gene lost 3 bases, with 22 bases spanning the gap. The DNA of the CDR3 is TGTGCCAGCCAGGAGGGATCTCTTCTGGGTGACACTGAAGCTTTCTTT. Translated: CASQEGSLLGDTEAFF.

CDR3 bases: TGCGCCAGCAGCCAAGTAGAAGGGGGCGCCAACTATGGCTACACCTTC. This codes for CASSQVEGGANYGYTF. The chain has TRBV4-1 and TRBJ1-2; 7 nucleotides agree with TRBD1. This CDR3 contains 16 residues. CDR1 and CDR2 from the germline V gene are MGHRA and YSYEKL. V was clipped by 1 base and J by 2 bases; unmatched bases: 7.

V gene TRBV7-3 combines with J gene TRBJ1-1; possibly TRBD1 for D (5 bases). Between the trimmed V and J ends, which lost 5 bases and 4 bases, there was a span of 20 bases. Germline V gene lookup returns CDR1 SGHTA and CDR2 FQGTGA. The CDR3 has 16 amino acids. The CDR3 nucleotides read TGTGCCAGCAGCCCATCGGGGCCGGCGGGGACCACTGAAGCTTTCTTT. It specifies CASSPSGPAGTTEAFF.

The chain combines TRBV5-6 with TRBJ1-5; a weak D match, TRBD1 (6 bases). From germline, CDR1 is SGHDT and CDR2 YYEEEE. Trimming stripped 0 bases from V and 1 base from J, with 11 bases between. The CDR3 covers 16 residues. CDR3 residues: CASSLEGGASNQPQHF. CDR3 DNA sequence: TGTGCCAGCAGCTTGGAGGGGGGGGCAAGCAATCAGCCCCAGCATTTT.

J is TRBJ1-2 and V is TRBV2; TRBD1 might be the D (5 bases). Trimming removed 7 bases at V and 8 bases at J, with 17 bases between. The CDR3 is 13 residues long. The germline gives CDR1 SNHLY, CDR2 FYNNEI. The CDR3 sequence: CASNLGVGQGYTF. For the CDR3, the DNA is TGTGCCAGCAATCTTGGGGTAGGACAAGGCTACACCTTC.

The rearrangement joins TRBV13 to TRBJ2-7, with D possibly being TRBD2 (7 bases). Trimming took 4 bases from V and 9 from J, leaving 25 bases between them. From germline, CDR1 is PRHDT and CDR2 FYEKMQ (reference sequence). The CDR3 totals 16 residues. CDR3 bases: TGTGCCAGCAGCTCAAGGGGGGGACACCCCCTACGAGGGCAGTACTTC. It is translated as CASSSRGGHPLRGQYF.

The chain employs TRBV4-2 and TRBJ2-1; 10 bases are shared with TRBD2. The CDR3 has 17 residues. J lost 8 bases, V lost 0 bases, and 10 bases had no gene match. Germline V gene sequence: CDR1 LGHNA, CDR2 YNFKEQ. CDR3: CASSQDQRGGARDEQFF. CDR3 sequence (DNA): TGTGCCAGCAGCCAAGATCAGCGGGGGGGGGCTAGGGATGAGCAGTTCTTC.

The gene calls are TRBV18 and TRBJ2-3; TRBD2 matches 7 bases. CDR1 KGHSH and CDR2 LQKENI come from the germline V gene. This CDR3 has 16 residues. V lost 2 bases to trimming and J lost 1 base; unmatched junction nucleotides: 6. CDR3 region: CASSPLGLTGTDTQYF. CDR3 sequence (DNA): TGTGCCAGCTCACCATTGGGACTAACAGGCACAGATACGCAGTATTTT.

This chain connects TRBV6-5 to TRBJ2-2; D is undetermined. The CDR3 sequence is 15 residues long. The germline V gene has CDR1 MNHEY and CDR2 SVGAGI. V shed 6 bases and J shed 7 bases, with 18 bases lying between them. The chain's CDR3 is CASRNKEARGGELFF. CDR3 nucleotides: TGTGCCAGCAGGAACAAAGAGGCGCGAGGCGGGGAGCTGTTTTTT.

This clone has just a few counts. The chain is built from TRBV9 and TRBJ1-1; TRBD1 matches at 9 bases. J lost 6 bases, V lost 0 bases, and 15 bases had no gene match. Germline CDR1 and CDR2: SGDLS and YYNGEE. CDR3 size: 18 residues. CDR3 sequence: CASSVDNGGDRVMSEAFF. As DNA, the CDR3 is TGTGCCAGCAGCGTAGACAACGGTGGGGACAGGGTAATGTCTGAAGCTTTCTTT.

CDR3 loop: CASSYWTGLNTEAFF. The CDR3 DNA follows: TGTGCCAGCAGTTACTGGACAGGCCTGAACACTGAAGCTTTCTTT. The V gene is TRBV6-6, the J gene TRBJ1-1; 7 nucleotides agree with TRBD1. Trimming cost V 1 base and J 0 bases; bases outside gene matches: 2. The germline V gene encodes CDR1 MNHNY and CDR2 SVGAGI (reference sequence). This CDR3 region has 15 residues.

The rearrangement uses TRBV9 and TRBJ2-7, with a weak D call TRBD2 (7 bases). CDR3 size: 16 residues. Per the germline V gene, CDR1 is SGDLS and CDR2 is YYNGEE. Trimming took 4 bases from V and 0 from J, leaving 17 bases between them. CDR3 bases: TGTGCCAGCAGCCCCCGGGGGGACATAGACTCCTACGAGCAGTACTTC. This encodes CASSPRGDIDSYEQYF.

The chain recombines TRBV5-1 with TRBJ2-3, with D possibly matching TRBD1 (5 bases). Trimming removed 5 bases at V and 1 base at J, with 11 bases between. CDR1 is SGHRS, CDR2 YFSETQ, per germline. The CDR3 length is 14 residues. The CDR3 region has the DNA TGCGCCAGCAGAGGTCCCAGGGGCACAGATACGCAGTATTTT. Its protein product is CASRGPRGTDTQYF.

The genes are TRBV5-6 and TRBJ1-5; 7 nucleotides align to TRBD1. The germline CDR1 and CDR2 sequences are SGHDT and YYEEEE. Losses at the gene ends were 0 bases for V and 4 bases for J; bases not matched to a gene: 4. The CDR3 contains 15 residues. The CDR3 DNA sequence: TGTGCCAGCAGCTTGGGGCAGGGGGTAAATCAGCCCCAGCATTTT. Translation: CASSLGQGVNQPQHF.

CDR3 DNA: TGTGCCAGCAGTGGGGGAGCAGGTGACGAAGCTTTCTTT. This codes for CASSGGAGDEAFF. J is TRBJ1-1 and V is TRBV2; D remains ambiguous. V was shortened by 4 bases and J by 8 bases, with 14 bases between the two germline ends. This CDR3 is built from 13 residues. The germline gives CDR1 SNHLY, CDR2 FYNNEI.

This sequence joins TRBV5-1 and TRBJ2-2, with TRBD2 matching over 12 bases. The germline V gene has CDR1 SGHRS and CDR2 YFSETQ. V gave up 2 bases and J gave up 0 bases; unmatched junction bases: 2. The CDR3 length is 17 residues. The CDR3 coding sequence is TGCGCCAGCAGCTTCGGACTAGCGGGGTCGAACACCGGGGAGCTGTTTTTT. It is translated as CASSFGLAGSNTGELFF.

The V gene is TRBV27, the J gene TRBJ1-3; D not resolved. The germline gives CDR1 MNHEY, CDR2 SMNVEV (reference sequence). CDR3 length: 15 amino acids. The germline V and J ends were trimmed by 5 bases and 8 bases, with 19 bases remaining between them. The CDR3 here is CASSPDAERRHTIYF. The CDR3 region has the DNA TGTGCCAGCAGTCCGGACGCCGAACGGAGGCACACCATATATTTT.

CDR3 DNA: TGTGCCAGCACTCGGGGTGATTACAATCAGCCCCAGCATTTT. Translated, it gives CASTRGDYNQPQHF. This sequence joins TRBV2 and TRBJ1-5; D is uncertain. Germline V gives CDR1 SNHLY, CDR2 FYNNEI. V lost 7 bases to trimming and J lost 3 bases, with 13 bases between them. The CDR3 consists of 14 residues.

Here the CDR3 reads CASSSTGSSYNEQFF. CDR3 DNA sequence: TGTGCCAGCAGCTCCACAGGGAGCTCCTACAATGAGCAGTTCTTC. The V call is TRBV7-2, the J call TRBJ2-1; D is possibly TRBD1 (6 bases). This CDR3 comprises 15 residues. Trimming removed 4 bases from V and 0 bases from J, with 10 bases in between. Germline loops: CDR1 SGHTA, CDR2 FQGNSA.